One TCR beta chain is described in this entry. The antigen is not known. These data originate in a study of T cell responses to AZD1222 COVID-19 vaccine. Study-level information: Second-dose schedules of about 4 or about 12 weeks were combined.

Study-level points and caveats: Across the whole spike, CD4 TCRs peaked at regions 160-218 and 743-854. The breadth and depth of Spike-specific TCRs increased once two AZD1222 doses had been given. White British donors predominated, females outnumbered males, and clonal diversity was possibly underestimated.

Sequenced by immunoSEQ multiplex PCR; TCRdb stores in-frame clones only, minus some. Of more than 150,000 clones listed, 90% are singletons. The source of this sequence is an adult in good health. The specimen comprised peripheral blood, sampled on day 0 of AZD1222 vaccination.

DNA of the CDR3: TGCAGTGCTAGAGACGAGCAGTACTTC. Amino acids: CSARDEQYF. The V gene is TRBV20-1, the J gene TRBJ2-7; D is unresolved. This CDR3 is 9 amino acids long. Germline V gene lookup returns CDR1 DFQATT and CDR2 SNEGSKA (reference sequence). V was cut by 0 bases and J by 6 bases, with 0 bases left in between.